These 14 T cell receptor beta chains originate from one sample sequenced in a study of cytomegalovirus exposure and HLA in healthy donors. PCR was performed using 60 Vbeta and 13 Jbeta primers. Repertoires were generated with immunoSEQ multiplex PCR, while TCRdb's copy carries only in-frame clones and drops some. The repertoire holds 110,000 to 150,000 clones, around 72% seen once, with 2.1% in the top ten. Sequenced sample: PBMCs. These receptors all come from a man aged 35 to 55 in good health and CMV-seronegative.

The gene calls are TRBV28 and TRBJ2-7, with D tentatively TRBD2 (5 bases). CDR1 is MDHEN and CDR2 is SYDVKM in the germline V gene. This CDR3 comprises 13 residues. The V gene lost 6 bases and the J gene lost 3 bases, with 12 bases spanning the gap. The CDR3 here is CASSRRRVYEQYF. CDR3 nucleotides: TGTGCCAGCAGCCGGAGGCGTGTCTACGAGCAGTACTTC.

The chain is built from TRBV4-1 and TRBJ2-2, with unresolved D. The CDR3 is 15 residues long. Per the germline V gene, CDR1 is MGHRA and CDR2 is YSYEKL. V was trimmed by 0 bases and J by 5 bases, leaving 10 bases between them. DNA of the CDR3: TGCGCCAGCAGCCAAGACGGGTCTAGGACCGGGGAGCTGTTTTTT. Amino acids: CASSQDGSRTGELFF.

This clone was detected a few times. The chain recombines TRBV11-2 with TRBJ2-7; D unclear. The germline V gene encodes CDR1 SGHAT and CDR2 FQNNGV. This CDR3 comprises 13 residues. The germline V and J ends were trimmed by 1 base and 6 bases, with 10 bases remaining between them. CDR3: CASSLAIEREQYF. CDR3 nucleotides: TGTGCCAGCAGCTTAGCCATAGAGCGCGAGCAGTACTTC.

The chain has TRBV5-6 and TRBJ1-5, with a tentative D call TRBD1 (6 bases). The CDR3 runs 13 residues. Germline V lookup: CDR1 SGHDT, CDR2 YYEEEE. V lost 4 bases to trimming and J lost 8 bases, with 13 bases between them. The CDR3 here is CASSPGGREPQHF. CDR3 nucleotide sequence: TGTGCCAGCAGCCCCGGGGGGCGGGAGCCCCAGCATTTT.

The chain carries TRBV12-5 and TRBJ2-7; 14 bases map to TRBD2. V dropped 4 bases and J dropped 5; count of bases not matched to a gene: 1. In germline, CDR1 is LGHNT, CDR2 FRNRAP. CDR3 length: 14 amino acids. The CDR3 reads CASGSGLAGDEQYF. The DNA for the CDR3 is TGTGCTAGTGGTTCGGGACTAGCGGGGGACGAGCAGTACTTC. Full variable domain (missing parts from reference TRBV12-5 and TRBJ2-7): DARVTQTPRHKVTEMGQEVTMRCQPILGHNTVFWYRQTMMQGLELLAYFRNRAPLDDSGMPKDRFSAEMPDATLATLKIQPSEPRDSAVYFCASGSGLAGDEQYFGPGTRLTVT.

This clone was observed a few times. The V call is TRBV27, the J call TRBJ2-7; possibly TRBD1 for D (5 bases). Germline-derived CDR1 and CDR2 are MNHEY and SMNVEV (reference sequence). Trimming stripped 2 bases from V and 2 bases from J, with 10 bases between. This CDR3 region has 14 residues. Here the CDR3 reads CASSLSQGTYEQYF. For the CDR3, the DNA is TGTGCCAGCAGTTTAAGTCAGGGTACCTACGAGCAGTACTTC.

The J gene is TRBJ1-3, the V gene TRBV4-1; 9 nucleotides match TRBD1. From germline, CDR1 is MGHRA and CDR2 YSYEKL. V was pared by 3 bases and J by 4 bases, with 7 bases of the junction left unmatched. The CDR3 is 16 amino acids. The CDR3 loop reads CASSHQGQGGGNTIYF. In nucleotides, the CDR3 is TGCGCCAGCAGCCACCAGGGACAGGGTGGCGGAAACACCATATATTTT.

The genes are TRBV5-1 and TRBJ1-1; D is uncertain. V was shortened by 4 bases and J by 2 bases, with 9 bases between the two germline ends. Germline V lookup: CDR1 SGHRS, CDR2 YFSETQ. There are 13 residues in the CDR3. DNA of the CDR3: TGCGCCAGCAGCACACAGAGAAACACTGAAGCTTTCTTT. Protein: CASSTQRNTEAFF.

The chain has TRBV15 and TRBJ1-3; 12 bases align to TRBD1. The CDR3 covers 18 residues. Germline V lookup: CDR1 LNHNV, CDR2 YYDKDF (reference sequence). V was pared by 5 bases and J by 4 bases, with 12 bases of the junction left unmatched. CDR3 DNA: TGTGCCACCAGCCAAGATGGGGACAGGGGGCAATCGGGAAACACCATATATTTT. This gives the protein CATSQDGDRGQSGNTIYF.

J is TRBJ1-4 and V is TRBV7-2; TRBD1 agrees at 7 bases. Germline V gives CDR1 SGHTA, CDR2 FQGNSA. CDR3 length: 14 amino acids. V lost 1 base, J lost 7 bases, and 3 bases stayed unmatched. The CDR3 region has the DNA TGTGCCAGCAGCTTAGAGGGGGCGGTTGAAAAACTGTTTTTT. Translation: CASSLEGAVEKLFF.

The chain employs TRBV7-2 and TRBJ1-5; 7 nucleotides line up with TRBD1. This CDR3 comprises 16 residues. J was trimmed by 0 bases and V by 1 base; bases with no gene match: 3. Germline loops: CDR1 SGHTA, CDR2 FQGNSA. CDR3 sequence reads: CASSLGDSYSNQPQHF. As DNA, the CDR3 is TGTGCCAGCAGCTTAGGGGACAGTTATAGCAATCAGCCCCAGCATTTT.

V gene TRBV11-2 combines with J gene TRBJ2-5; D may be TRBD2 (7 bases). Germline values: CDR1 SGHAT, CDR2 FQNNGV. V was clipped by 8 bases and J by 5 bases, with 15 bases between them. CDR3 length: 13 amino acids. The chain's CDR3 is CASRSGGGETQYF. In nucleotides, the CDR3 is TGTGCCAGCCGCTCGGGGGGCGGTGAGACCCAGTACTTC. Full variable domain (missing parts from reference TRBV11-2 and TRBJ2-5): EAGVAQSPRYKIIEKRQSVAFWCNPISGHATLYWYQQILGQGPKLLIQFQNNGVVDDSQLPKDRFSAERLKGVDSTLKIQPAKLEDSAVYLCASRSGGGETQYFGPGTRLLVL.

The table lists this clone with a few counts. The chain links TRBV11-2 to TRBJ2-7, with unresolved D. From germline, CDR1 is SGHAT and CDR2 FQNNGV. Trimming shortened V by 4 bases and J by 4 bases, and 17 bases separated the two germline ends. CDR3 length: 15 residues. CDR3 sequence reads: CASSSVQNPFYEQYF. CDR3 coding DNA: TGTGCCAGCAGCTCCGTACAGAACCCATTTTACGAGCAGTACTTC. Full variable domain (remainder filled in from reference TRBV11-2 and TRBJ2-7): EAGVAQSPRYKIIEKRQSVAFWCNPISGHATLYWYQQILGQGPKLLIQFQNNGVVDDSQLPKDRFSAERLKGVDSTLKIQPAKLEDSAVYLCASSSVQNPFYEQYFGPGTRLTVT.

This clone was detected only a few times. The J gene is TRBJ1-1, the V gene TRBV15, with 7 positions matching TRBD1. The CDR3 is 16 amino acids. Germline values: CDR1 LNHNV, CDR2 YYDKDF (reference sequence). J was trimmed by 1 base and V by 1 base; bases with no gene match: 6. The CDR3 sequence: CATSRAQGLGNTEAFF. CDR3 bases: TGTGCCACCAGCAGAGCACAGGGGCTGGGGAACACTGAAGCTTTCTTT.